This T cell receptor beta chain is from a study of shared clonotypes between healthy human individuals. Ten immunoSEQ deep assay plates were used to sequence the DNA of unsorted PBMCs. The protocol was immunoSEQ multiplex PCR, while the TCRdb copy is restricted to in-frame clones and leaves out a portion. The sample yields around 500,000 clones, around 80% seen once. Unsorted material relied on roughly 100 million PBMCs as the source of genomic DNA. CDR1 is SGHAT, CDR2 FQNNGV, per germline. The J segment lost 0 bases and the V segment lost 1 base, leaving 4 bases of the junction unmatched. The length of the CDR3 is 16 residues.

The material sequenced was PBMCs. The clonotype was recovered from a woman in her forties in good health. Some clones in this sample may be carry-over from other donors' samples. The chain recombines TRBV11-2 with TRBJ2-3, with 7 bases fitting TRBD2. The CDR3 protein is CASSLGAGRSTDTQYF. As DNA, the CDR3 is TGTGCCAGCAGCTTAGGGGCCGGGAGGAGCACAGATACGCAGTATTTT.